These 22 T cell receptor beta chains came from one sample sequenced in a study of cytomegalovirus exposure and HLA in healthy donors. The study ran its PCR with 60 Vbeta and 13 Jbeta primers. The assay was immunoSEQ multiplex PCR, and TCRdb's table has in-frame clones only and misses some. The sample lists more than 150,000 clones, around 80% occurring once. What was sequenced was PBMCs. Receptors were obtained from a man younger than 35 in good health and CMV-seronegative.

In DNA, the CDR3 is TGTGCCAGCAGTCAATTCCAGGGAGCAGGGGCCGAGCAGTACTTC. This translates into CASSQFQGAGAEQYF. The chain uses TRBV28 and TRBJ2-7; D is perhaps TRBD1 (6 bases). The ends were cut back, 5 bases at V and 6 bases at J, with 20 bases in the middle. The CDR3 length is 15 residues. Germline V lookup: CDR1 MDHEN, CDR2 SYDVKM.

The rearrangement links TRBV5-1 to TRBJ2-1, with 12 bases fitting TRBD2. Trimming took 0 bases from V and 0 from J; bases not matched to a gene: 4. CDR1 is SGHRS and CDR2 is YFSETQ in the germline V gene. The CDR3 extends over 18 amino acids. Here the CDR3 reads CASSLGSTSGSSYNEQFF. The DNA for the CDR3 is TGCGCCAGCAGCTTGGGATCGACTAGCGGGAGCTCCTACAATGAGCAGTTCTTC.

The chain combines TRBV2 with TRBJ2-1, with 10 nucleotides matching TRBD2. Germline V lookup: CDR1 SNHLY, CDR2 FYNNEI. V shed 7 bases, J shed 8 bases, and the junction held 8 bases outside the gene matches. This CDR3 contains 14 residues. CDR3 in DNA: TGTGCCAGCACACCCAGCGGGAGGGCCCATGAGCAGTTCTTC. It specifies CASTPSGRAHEQFF.

The CDR3 protein is CASVRDRNYGYTF. The CDR3, as DNA: TGTGCCAGCGTCCGGGACAGGAACTATGGCTACACCTTC. V usage is TRBV2 and J usage is TRBJ1-2; 8 bases align to TRBD1. This CDR3 has 13 amino acids. Germline V gene data show CDR1 as SNHLY and CDR2 as FYNNEI. V gave up 8 bases and J gave up 2 bases; unmatched junction bases: 4.

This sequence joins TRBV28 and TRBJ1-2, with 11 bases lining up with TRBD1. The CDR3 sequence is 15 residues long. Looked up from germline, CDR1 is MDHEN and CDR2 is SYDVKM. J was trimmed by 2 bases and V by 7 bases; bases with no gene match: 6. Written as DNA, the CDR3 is TGTGCCAGCATCCTTGGGACAGGGGGAAACTATGGCTACACCTTC. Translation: CASILGTGGNYGYTF.

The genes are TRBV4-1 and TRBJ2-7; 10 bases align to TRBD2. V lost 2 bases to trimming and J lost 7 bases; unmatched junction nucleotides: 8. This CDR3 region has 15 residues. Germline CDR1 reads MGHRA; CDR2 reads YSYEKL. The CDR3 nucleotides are TGCGCCAGCAGCCAACGGAGCGGGAGGGGTGAGGAGCAGTACTTC. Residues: CASSQRSGRGEEQYF.

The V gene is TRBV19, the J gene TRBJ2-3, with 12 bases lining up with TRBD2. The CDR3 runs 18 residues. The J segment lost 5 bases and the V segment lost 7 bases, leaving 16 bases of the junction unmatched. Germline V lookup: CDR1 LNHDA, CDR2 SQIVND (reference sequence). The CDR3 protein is CASTTRWLAGGQGDTQYF. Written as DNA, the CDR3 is TGTGCCAGTACCACGCGTTGGCTAGCGGGGGGGCAGGGAGATACGCAGTATTTT.

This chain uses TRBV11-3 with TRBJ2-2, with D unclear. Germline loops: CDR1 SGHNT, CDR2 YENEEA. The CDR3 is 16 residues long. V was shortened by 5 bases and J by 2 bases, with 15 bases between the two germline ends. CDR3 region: CASSPHITRNTGELFF. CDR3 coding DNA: TGTGCCAGCAGCCCCCATATAACCAGAAACACCGGGGAGCTGTTTTTT.

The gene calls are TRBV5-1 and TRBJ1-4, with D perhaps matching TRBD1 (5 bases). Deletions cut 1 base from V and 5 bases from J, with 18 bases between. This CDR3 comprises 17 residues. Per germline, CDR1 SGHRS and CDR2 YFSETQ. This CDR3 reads CASSLLPQGGQNEKLFF. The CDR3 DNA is TGCGCCAGCAGCTTGCTACCCCAGGGAGGGCAAAATGAAAAACTGTTTTTT.

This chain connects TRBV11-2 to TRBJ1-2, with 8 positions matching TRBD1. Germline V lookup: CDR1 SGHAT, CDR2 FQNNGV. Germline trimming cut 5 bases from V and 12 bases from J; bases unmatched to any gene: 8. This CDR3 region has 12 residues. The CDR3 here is CASSPTTGEHTF. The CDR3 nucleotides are TGTGCCAGCAGCCCCACGACAGGGGAGCACACCTTC.

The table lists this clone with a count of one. CDR3 nucleotide sequence: TGTGCCACCCGGGGTGAGGCAAGCTATAGCAATCAGCCCCAGCATTTT. It is translated as CATRGEASYSNQPQHF. The chain carries TRBV15 and TRBJ1-5; D gene ambiguous. The CDR3 totals 16 residues. The germline gives CDR1 LNHNV, CDR2 YYDKDF (reference sequence). Trimming left V 8 bases short and J 0 bases short, with 17 bases between.

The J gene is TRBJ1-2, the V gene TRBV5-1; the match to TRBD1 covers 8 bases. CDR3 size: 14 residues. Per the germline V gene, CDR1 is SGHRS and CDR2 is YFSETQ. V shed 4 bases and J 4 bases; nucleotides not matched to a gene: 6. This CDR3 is CASSPETGGYGYTF. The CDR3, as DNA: TGCGCCAGCAGCCCGGAAACAGGGGGCTATGGCTACACCTTC.

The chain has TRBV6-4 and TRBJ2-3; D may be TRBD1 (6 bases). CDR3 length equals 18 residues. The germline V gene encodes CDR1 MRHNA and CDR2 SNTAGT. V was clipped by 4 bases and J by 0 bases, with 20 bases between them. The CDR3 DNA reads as TGTGCCAGCAGTGCGAGGACAGTGATTATCCCTAGCACAGATACGCAGTATTTT. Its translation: CASSARTVIIPSTDTQYF.

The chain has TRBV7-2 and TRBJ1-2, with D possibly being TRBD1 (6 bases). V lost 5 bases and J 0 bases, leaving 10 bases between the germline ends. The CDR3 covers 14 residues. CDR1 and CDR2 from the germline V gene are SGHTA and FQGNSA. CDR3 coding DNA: TGTGCCAGCAGCCCAGGGGTGACTAACTATGGCTACACCTTC. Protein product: CASSPGVTNYGYTF. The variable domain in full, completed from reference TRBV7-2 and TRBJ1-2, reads GAGVSQSPSNKVTEKGKDVELRCDPISGHTALYWYRQSLGQGLEFLIYFQGNSAPDKSGLPSDRFSAERTGGSVSTLTIQRTQQEDSAVYLCASSPGVTNYGYTFGSGTRLTVV.

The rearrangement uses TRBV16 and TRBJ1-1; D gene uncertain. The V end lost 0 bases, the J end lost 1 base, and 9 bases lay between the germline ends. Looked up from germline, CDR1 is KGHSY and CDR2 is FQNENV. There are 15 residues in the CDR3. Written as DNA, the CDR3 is TGTGCCAGCAGCCAATCGGGCCACCAGAACACTGAAGCTTTCTTT. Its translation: CASSQSGHQNTEAFF.

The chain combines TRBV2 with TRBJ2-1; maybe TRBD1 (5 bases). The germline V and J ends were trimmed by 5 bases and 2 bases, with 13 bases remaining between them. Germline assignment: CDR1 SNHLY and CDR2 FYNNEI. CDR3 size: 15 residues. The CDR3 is CASSTKGMPYNEQFF. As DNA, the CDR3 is TGTGCCAGCAGTACCAAGGGGATGCCCTACAATGAGCAGTTCTTC. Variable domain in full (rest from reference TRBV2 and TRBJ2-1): EPEVTQTPSHQVTQMGQEVILRCVPISNHLYFYWYRQILGQKVEFLVSFYNNEISEKSEIFDDQFSVERPDGSNFTLKIRSTKLEDSAMYFCASSTKGMPYNEQFFGPGTRLTVL.

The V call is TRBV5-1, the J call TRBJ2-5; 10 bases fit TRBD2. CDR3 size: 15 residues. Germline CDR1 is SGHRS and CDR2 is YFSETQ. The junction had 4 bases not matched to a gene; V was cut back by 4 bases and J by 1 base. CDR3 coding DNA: TGCGCCAGCAGCGCGACTAGCGGGCCCCAAGAGACCCAGTACTTC. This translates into CASSATSGPQETQYF.

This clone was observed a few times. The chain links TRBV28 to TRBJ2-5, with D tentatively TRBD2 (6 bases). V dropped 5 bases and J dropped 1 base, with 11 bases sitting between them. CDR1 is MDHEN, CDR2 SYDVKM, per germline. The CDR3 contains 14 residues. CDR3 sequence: CASSDNGGQETQYF. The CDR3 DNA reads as TGTGCCAGCAGTGATAACGGGGGCCAAGAGACCCAGTACTTC.

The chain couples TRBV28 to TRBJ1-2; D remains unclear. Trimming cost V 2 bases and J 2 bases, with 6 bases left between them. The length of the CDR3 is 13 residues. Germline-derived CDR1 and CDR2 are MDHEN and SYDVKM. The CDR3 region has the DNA TGTGCCAGCAGTTTAGTCGGGAACTATGGCTACACCTTC. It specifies CASSLVGNYGYTF.

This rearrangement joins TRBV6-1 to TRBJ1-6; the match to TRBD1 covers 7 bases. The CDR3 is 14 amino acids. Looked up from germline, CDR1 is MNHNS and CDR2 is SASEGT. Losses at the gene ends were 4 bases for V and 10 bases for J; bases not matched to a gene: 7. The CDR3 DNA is TGTGCCAGCAGTGGGGGACAGAGAGTCTCACCCCTCCACTTT. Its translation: CASSGGQRVSPLHF.

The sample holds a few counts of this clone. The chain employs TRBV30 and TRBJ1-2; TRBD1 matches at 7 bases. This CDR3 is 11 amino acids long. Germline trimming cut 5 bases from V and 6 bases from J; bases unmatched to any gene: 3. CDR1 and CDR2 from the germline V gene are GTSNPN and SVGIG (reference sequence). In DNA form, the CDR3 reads TGTGCCTGGTTGACAGGGAATGGCTACACCTTC. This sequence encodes CAWLTGNGYTF.

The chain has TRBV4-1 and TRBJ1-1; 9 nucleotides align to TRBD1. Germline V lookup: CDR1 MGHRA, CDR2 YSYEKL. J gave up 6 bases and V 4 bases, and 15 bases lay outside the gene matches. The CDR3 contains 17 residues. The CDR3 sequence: CASSRVGTGYLVSEAFF. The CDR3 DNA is TGCGCCAGCAGCCGGGTTGGGACAGGGTATCTGGTATCTGAAGCTTTCTTT.